The 19 T cell receptor beta chains presented below share a single source sample, sequenced in a study of T-cell memory formation after mild COVID-19. TCRdb re-called the 5' RACE reads through MiXCR, storing one row per CDR3 protein. This sample yields about 33,000 distinct CDR3 sequences, of which 21% are seen a single time; 1.5% belongs to the top ten. The sequenced sample consisted of PBMCs or a T cell subset sorted from them (not recorded which). These receptors all come from an adult who had mild COVID-19 (a few samples of this study predate the infection). Cell type and time point are not known.

This clonotype was seen at least ten times. The V gene is TRBV20-1, the J gene TRBJ2-1; 13 bases map to TRBD2. The CDR3 covers 14 residues. Germline CDR1 reads DFQATT; CDR2 reads SNEGSKA (reference sequence). The ends lost 5 bases at V and 6 bases at J; junction bases unmatched: 4. The CDR3 bases are TGCAGTGCTTTAACTAGCGGGAGGGGCAATGAGCAGTTCTTC. It translates to CSALTSGRGNEQFF.

Ten or more counts support this clonotype. V is TRBV5-1 and J is TRBJ1-1; 10 positions match TRBD1. V was pared by 4 bases and J by 4 bases, with 4 bases of the junction left unmatched. Germline V gene data show CDR1 as SGHRS and CDR2 as YFSETQ. This CDR3 is built from 14 residues. The CDR3 DNA follows: TGCGCCAGCAGCGTGCGGGACAGGGGCACTGAAGCTTTCTTT. Translation: CASSVRDRGTEAFF.

At least ten counts were recorded for this clonotype. The genes are TRBV19 and TRBJ2-6; tentatively, D is TRBD1 (5 bases). There are 15 residues in the CDR3. The germline V gene encodes CDR1 LNHDA and CDR2 SQIVND (reference sequence). Trimming shortened V by 3 bases and J by 1 base, and 7 bases separated the two germline ends. The CDR3: CASSMSGSGANVLTF. CDR3 sequence (DNA): TGTGCCAGTAGTATGTCAGGGTCTGGGGCCAACGTCCTGACTTTC.

This clonotype was seen at least ten times. This chain connects TRBV15 to TRBJ2-5; D might be TRBD2 (6 bases). This CDR3 is built from 15 residues. Germline CDR1 is LNHNV and CDR2 is YYDKDF (reference sequence). V was cut by 3 bases and J by 4 bases, with 15 bases left in between. This chain's CDR3 is CATSSGFGTGETQYF. The CDR3 DNA reads TGTGCCACCAGCAGCGGCTTCGGGACTGGAGAGACCCAGTACTTC.

This clonotype was seen ten or more times. This sequence joins TRBV30 and TRBJ2-3; D is undetermined. Trimming pared 2 bases from V and 3 bases from J, leaving 15 bases between. CDR1 is GTSNPN and CDR2 is SVGIG in the germline V gene (reference sequence). The CDR3 totals 15 residues. The CDR3 protein is CAWSTDWVKTDTQYF. Here the CDR3 DNA reads TGTGCCTGGAGTACCGACTGGGTTAAGACAGATACGCAGTATTTT. The variable domain in full, with the rest retrieved from reference TRBV30 and TRBJ2-3, is SQTIHQWPATLVQPVGSPLSLECTVEGTSNPNLYWYRQAAGRGLQLLFYSVGIGQISSEVPQNLSASRPQDRQFILSSKKLLLSDSGFYLCAWSTDWVKTDTQYFGPGTRLTVL.

The sample holds many counts of this clonotype. The chain has TRBV20-1 and TRBJ2-3, with a possible D match to TRBD1 (5 bases). Germline V gene data show CDR1 as DFQATT and CDR2 as SNEGSKA (reference sequence). V shed 0 bases and J shed 2 bases, with 12 bases lying between them. The CDR3 extends over 15 amino acids. The CDR3 loop is CSARDLRTTTDTQYF. The CDR3 DNA is TGCAGTGCTAGAGATTTACGGACAACCACAGATACGCAGTATTTT.

This clonotype has a count of ten or more. The rearrangement links TRBV29-1 to TRBJ2-7; 8 bases map to TRBD1. The germline V gene encodes CDR1 SQVTM and CDR2 ANQGSEA. CDR3 length: 12 residues. The J segment lost 0 bases and the V segment lost 7 bases, leaving 2 bases of the junction unmatched. The CDR3 bases are TGCAGCGCGGGGACAGGCTCCTACGAGCAGTACTTC. This sequence encodes CSAGTGSYEQYF.

V and J are TRBV11-2 and TRBJ1-1; D gene unclear. The CDR3 consists of 15 residues. Per germline, CDR1 SGHAT and CDR2 FQNNGV. Deletions cut 5 bases from V and 1 base from J, with 14 bases between. CDR3 sequence: CASSAIQVRNTEAFF. CDR3 sequence (DNA): TGTGCCAGCAGCGCCATTCAAGTGAGGAACACTGAAGCTTTCTTT.

V and J are TRBV4-3 and TRBJ2-1, with D unclear. CDR3 length equals 17 residues. V lost 0 bases and J 0 bases, leaving 12 bases between the germline ends. Germline CDR1 is LGHNA and CDR2 is YSLEER. The CDR3, as DNA: TGCGCCAGCAGCCAAGATAAGGCGTCTAGCTCCTACAATGAGCAGTTCTTC. It yields the protein CASSQDKASSSYNEQFF.

This chain links TRBV4-1 with TRBJ2-7; TRBD2 matches at 7 bases. J was trimmed by 12 bases and V by 9 bases; bases with no gene match: 11. The CDR3 is made up of 11 amino acids. CDR1 and CDR2 from the germline V gene are MGHRA and YSYEKL. The CDR3 region has the DNA TGCGCCAGTCCACGGGGGAGGGCTGGGTACTTC. Its protein product is CASPRGRAGYF.

In its sample, this clonotype was seen many times. The V and J genes are TRBV11-3 and TRBJ1-6; D gene uncertain. Trimming removed 2 bases at V and 7 bases at J, with 3 bases between. Germline V gene sequence: CDR1 SGHNT, CDR2 YENEEA. This CDR3 region has 12 residues. CDR3 DNA sequence: TGTGCCAGCAGCTTATCGAATTCACCCCTCCACTTT. Translation: CASSLSNSPLHF.

This clonotype has ten or more counts. The chain recombines TRBV10-3 with TRBJ1-3, with TRBD1 identical over 8 bases. CDR3 length equals 14 residues. Germline V gives CDR1 ENHRY, CDR2 SYGVKD. Trimming at V came to 5 bases and at J to 4 bases, leaving 4 bases not matched to a gene. CDR3 region: CAISPWTGGNTIYF. The CDR3 DNA reads TGTGCCATCAGTCCCTGGACAGGGGGAAACACCATATATTTT.

The gene calls are TRBV7-9 and TRBJ2-1, with a weak D call TRBD2 (6 bases). The germline V gene encodes CDR1 SEHNR and CDR2 FQNEAQ (reference sequence). The ends were cut back, 6 bases at V and 3 bases at J, with 12 bases in the middle. The length of the CDR3 is 14 residues. Here the CDR3 DNA reads TGTGCCAGCAGTTGGCCGGGACTCTACAATGAGCAGTTCTTC. Translated: CASSWPGLYNEQFF.

This clonotype has at least ten counts. V gene TRBV12-3 or TRBV12-4 combines with J gene TRBJ1-1; D remains ambiguous. V gave up 6 bases and J gave up 7 bases, with 12 bases separating them. This CDR3 comprises 12 residues. The CDR3 DNA sequence: TGTGCCAGCAGCTCTTTGGTGCGTGAAGCTTTCTTT. Residues: CASSSLVREAFF.

Ten or more counts support this clonotype. V usage is TRBV5-1 and J usage is TRBJ1-1; D is undetermined. The CDR3 contains 15 residues. V was clipped by 1 base and J by 1 base, with 11 bases between them. Per the germline V gene, CDR1 is SGHRS and CDR2 is YFSETQ. CDR3 nucleotide sequence: TGCGCCAGCAGCTTGATGCAGGTGGGGAACACTGAAGCTTTCTTT. Translation gives CASSLMQVGNTEAFF.

This clonotype occurred many times. The chain uses TRBV6-1 and TRBJ1-1; D possibly corresponds to TRBD1 (5 bases). Trimming left V 7 bases short and J 10 bases short, with 16 bases between. CDR1 is MNHNS, CDR2 SASEGT, per germline. The CDR3 runs 12 residues. The CDR3 here is CASIGDGLAAFF. The CDR3 DNA reads TGTGCCAGCATCGGGGACGGCCTGGCAGCTTTCTTT.

In this sample, this clonotype turned up many times. The chain links TRBV18 to TRBJ2-7; 10 nucleotides line up with TRBD1. Trimming took 4 bases from V and 2 from J; bases not matched to a gene: 5. There are 15 residues in the CDR3. Looked up from germline, CDR1 is KGHSH and CDR2 is LQKENI. Here the CDR3 reads CASSLTGTGAYEQYF. CDR3 bases: TGTGCCAGCTCACTAACCGGGACAGGGGCCTACGAGCAGTACTTC.

The chain combines TRBV20-1 with TRBJ2-3; D is unclear. Trimming removed 6 bases from V and 2 bases from J, with 15 bases in between. CDR1 and CDR2 (germline): DFQATT, SNEGSKA (reference sequence). The CDR3 is made up of 14 amino acids. CDR3 nucleotide sequence: TGCAGTGCCCCATGGCCTACCGACACAGATACGCAGTATTTT. This gives the protein CSAPWPTDTDTQYF.

This clonotype occurred many times. The genes are TRBV7-9 and TRBJ2-1; 8 nucleotides agree with TRBD2. Germline values: CDR1 SEHNR, CDR2 FQNEAQ (reference sequence). The length of the CDR3 is 18 residues. Trimming removed 2 bases from V and 5 bases from J; junction bases left unmatched: 14. The CDR3 protein is CASSLIGGRPSRDNEQFF. The CDR3, as DNA: TGTGCCAGCAGCTTAATTGGCGGGAGGCCCTCTCGGGACAATGAGCAGTTCTTC.